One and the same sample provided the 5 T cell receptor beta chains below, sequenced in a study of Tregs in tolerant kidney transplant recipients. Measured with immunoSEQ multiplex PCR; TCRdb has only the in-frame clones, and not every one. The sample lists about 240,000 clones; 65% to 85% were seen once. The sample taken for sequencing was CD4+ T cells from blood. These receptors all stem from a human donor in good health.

The CDR3 spells CASSRDVSSYNEQFF. The CDR3 DNA follows: TGTGCCAGCTCACGGGACGTCAGCTCCTACAATGAGCAGTTCTTC. This chain connects TRBV18 to TRBJ2-1; D is possibly TRBD1 or TRBD2 (5 bases each). CDR1 KGHSH and CDR2 LQKENI come from the germline V gene. The CDR3 totals 15 residues. The V and J ends lost 4 bases and 0 bases respectively, with 10 bases between them.

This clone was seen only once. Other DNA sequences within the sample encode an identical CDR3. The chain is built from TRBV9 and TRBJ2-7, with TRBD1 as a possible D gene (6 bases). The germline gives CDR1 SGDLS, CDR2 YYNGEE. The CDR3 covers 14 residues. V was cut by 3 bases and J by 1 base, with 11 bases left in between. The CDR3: CASSGGLFSYEQYF. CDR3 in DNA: TGTGCCAGCAGCGGGGGGCTATTTTCCTACGAGCAGTACTTC.

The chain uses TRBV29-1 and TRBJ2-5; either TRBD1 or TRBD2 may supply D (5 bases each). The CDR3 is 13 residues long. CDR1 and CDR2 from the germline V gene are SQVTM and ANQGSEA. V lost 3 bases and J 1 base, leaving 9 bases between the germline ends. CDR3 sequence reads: CSVEGRPQETQYF. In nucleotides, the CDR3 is TGCAGCGTTGAGGGACGCCCCCAAGAGACCCAGTACTTC.

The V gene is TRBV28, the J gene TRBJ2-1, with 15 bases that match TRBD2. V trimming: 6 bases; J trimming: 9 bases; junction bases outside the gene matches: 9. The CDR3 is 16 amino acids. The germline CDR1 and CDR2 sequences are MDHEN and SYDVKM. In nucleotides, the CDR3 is TGTGCCAGCAGCCACGGACTAGCGGGAGGGCCGCGTGAGCAGTTCTTC. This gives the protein CASSHGLAGGPREQFF. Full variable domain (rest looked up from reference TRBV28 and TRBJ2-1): DVKVTQSSRYLVKRTGEKVFLECVQDMDHENMFWYRQDPGLGLRLIYFSYDVKMKEKGDIPEGYSVSREKKERFSLILESASTNQTSMYLCASSHGLAGGPREQFFGPGTRLTVL.

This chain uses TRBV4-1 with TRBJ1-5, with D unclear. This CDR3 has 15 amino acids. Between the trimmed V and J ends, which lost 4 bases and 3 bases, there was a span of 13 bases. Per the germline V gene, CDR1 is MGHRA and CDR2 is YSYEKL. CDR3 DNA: TGCGCCAGCAGCCTAATAGCTGGGGACAATCAGCCCCAGCATTTT. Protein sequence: CASSLIAGDNQPQHF.